Included here is one T cell receptor (beta chain) sequence, with context. Its antigen is not known. The V gene's germline CDR1 is SGHDT and CDR2 YYEEEE. V gave up 0 bases and J gave up 5 bases, with 11 bases separating them. The CDR3 spans 14 residues. The sample comes from a study of graft-versus-host responses after intestinal transplantation. Data came from immunoSEQ multiplex PCR; TCRdb stores just in-frame clones and leaves some out. The sample yields about 86,000 clones, less than 90% seen once. The sequence was obtained from a human donor who was the organ donor for an intestinal transplant. The material sequenced was unstimulated CD4+ T cells sorted from spleen or lymph node cells, taken before transplant. The J gene is TRBJ1-1, the V gene TRBV5-6; D gene unclear. CDR3 residues: CASSLAEGGTEAFF. CDR3 DNA sequence: TGTGCCAGCAGCTTGGCGGAGGGTGGTACTGAAGCTTTCTTT.